In this sample, the clone carrying this T cell receptor (beta chain) turned up many times. The antigen remains undetermined. This entry is derived from a study of CD8 T cells in ankylosing spondylitis. Study-wide results and limits: Matched synovial fluid from ankylosing spondylitis patients was reported to be enriched for disease-linked clones. Within ankylosing spondylitis blood, a TCR beta motif made up of seven to nine highly homologous variants appeared to be characteristic. Disease-associated clones were CD8+ and fairly uncommon in peripheral blood. In reactive arthritis synovial fluid and blood, some motif variants had been reported before.

CDR1 and CDR2 from the germline V gene are SGHRS and YFSETQ. The CDR3 runs to 14 residues. V lost 3 bases and J lost 4; bases outside the gene matches: 3. Molecular-barcoded quantitative 5'-RACE produced these TCR beta libraries. One entry per CDR3 protein results from TCRdb running MiXCR on the 5' RACE reads. The sample contains over 450,000 distinct CDR3 sequences, roughly 13% of which appear only once. This TCR was recovered from a male donor with ankylosing spondylitis. The sample taken for sequencing was blood, either unsorted or a sorted T cell fraction (not recorded which). V gene TRBV5-1 combines with J gene TRBJ2-1; TRBD1 agrees at 8 bases. The CDR3 DNA reads TGCGCCAGCAGCTCTCAGGGGGCGTACAATGAGCAGTTCTTC. Residues: CASSSQGAYNEQFF. Together with reference TRBV5-1 and TRBJ2-1, the CDR3 gives the full variable domain: KAGVTQTPRYLIKTRGQQVTLSCSPISGHRSVSWYQQTPGQGLQFLFEYFSETQRNKGNFPGRFSGRQFSNSRSEMNVSTLELGDSALYLCASSSQGAYNEQFFGPGTRLTVL.